Sequencing of this TCR beta chain was carried out in a study of regulatory T cells in long-lasting Graves disease. Regarding the study as a whole: Reduced TCR diversity was observed in persistent Graves' patients versus newly diagnosed patients.

The CDR3 has 19 amino acids. V was clipped by 2 bases and J by 0 bases; unmatched bases: 13. CDR1 SNHLY and CDR2 FYNNEI come from the germline V gene. Noted time point: persistent/refractory GD, antithyroid drugs over 5 years with positive TRAb. The TCR library was made from RNA that had been extracted from PBMCs in TRIzol. Researchers made TCR beta libraries by using iRepertoire HTBI primers and running Arm-PCR on CDR3 regions. As processed by the authors: Identified segments across samples numbered roughly 60 TRBV and over eleven TRBJ. TCRdb recomputed calls from the multiplex PCR reads with MiXCR, one row per CDR3 protein. These V and J calls originate from TCRdb's pipeline instead of the authors' own analysis. Altogether roughly 400,000 distinct CDR3 sequences are present, approximately 22% being singletons, with the ten largest covering roughly an eighth. A word on this clonotype: The antigen is unknown.

This sequence originates from a female donor with Graves disease. The chain employs TRBV2 and TRBJ2-1, with 7 bases identical to TRBD2. The specimen comprised peripheral blood mononuclear cells (PBMCs), sampled when the disease was refractory, from a patient treated with antithyroid drugs. CDR3 in DNA: TGTGCCAGCAGTGAATTGGGACTACTTCGCCCCCTCTCCTACAATGAGCAGTTCTTC. Residues: CASSELGLLRPLSYNEQFF.